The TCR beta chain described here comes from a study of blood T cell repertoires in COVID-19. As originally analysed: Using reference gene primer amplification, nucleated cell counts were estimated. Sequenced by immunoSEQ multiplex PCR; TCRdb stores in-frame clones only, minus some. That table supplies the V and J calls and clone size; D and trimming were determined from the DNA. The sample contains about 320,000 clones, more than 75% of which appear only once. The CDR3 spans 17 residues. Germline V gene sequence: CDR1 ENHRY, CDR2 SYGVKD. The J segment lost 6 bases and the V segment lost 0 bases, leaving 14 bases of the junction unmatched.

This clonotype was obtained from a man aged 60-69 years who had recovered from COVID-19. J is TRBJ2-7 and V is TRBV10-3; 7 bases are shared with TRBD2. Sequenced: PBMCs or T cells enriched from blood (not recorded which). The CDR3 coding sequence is TGTGCCATCAGTGAGTCTGGCGGCGGGAGAGGGGACGGCGAGCAGTACTTC. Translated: CAISESGGGRGDGEQYF.